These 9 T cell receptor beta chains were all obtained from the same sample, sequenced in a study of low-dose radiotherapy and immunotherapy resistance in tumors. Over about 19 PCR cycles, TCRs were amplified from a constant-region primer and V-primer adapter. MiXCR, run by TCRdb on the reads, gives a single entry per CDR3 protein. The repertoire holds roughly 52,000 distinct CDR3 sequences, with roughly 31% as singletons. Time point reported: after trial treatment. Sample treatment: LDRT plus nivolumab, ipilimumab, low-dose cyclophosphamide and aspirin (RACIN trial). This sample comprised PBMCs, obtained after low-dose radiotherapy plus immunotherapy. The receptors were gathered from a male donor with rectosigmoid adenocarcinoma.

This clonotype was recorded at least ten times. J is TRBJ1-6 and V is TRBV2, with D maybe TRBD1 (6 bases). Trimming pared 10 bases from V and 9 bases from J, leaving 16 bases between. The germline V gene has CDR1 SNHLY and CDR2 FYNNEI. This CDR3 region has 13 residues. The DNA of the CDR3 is TGTGCCACCACAGGGCTGACCGGTTCACCCCTCCACTTT. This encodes CATTGLTGSPLHF.

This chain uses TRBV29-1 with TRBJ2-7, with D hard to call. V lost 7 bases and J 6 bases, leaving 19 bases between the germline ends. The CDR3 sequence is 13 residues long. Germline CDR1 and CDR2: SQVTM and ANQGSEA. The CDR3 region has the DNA TGCAGCGCCTCGCCAGGTGTCCGCTCCGAGCAGTACTTC. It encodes CSASPGVRSEQYF.

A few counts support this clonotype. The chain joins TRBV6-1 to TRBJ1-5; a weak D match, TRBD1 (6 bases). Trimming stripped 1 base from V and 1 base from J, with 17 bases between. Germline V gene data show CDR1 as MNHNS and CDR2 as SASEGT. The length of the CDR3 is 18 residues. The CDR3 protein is CASSEVRGGAFSNQPQHF. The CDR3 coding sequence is TGTGCCAGCAGTGAAGTGAGGGGGGGCGCTTTCAGCAATCAGCCCCAGCATTTT.

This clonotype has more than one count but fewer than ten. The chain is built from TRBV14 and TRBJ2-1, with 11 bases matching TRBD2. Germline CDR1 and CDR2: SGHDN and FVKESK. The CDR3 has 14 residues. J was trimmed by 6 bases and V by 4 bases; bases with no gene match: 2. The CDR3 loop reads CASSPLAGGNEQFF. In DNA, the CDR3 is TGTGCCAGCAGCCCCCTAGCGGGGGGCAATGAGCAGTTCTTC.

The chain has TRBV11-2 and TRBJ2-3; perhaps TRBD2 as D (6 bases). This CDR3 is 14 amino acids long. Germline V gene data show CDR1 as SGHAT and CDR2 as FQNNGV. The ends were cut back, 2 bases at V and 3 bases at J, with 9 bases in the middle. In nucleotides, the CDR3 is TGTGCCAGCAGCTTAAGGGCGGGGACAGATACGCAGTATTTT. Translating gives CASSLRAGTDTQYF.

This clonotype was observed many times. The CDR3 region is CASSFRTGPGFTEAFF. The CDR3 nucleotides are TGTGCCAGCAGTTTTCGGACAGGGCCAGGTTTCACTGAAGCTTTCTTT. V is TRBV27 and J is TRBJ1-1; TRBD1 agrees at 8 bases. Germline V gene sequence: CDR1 MNHEY, CDR2 SMNVEV (reference sequence). After removal of 3 bases from V and 4 bases from J, the junction contained 10 bases not matched to a gene. CDR3 length: 16 amino acids.

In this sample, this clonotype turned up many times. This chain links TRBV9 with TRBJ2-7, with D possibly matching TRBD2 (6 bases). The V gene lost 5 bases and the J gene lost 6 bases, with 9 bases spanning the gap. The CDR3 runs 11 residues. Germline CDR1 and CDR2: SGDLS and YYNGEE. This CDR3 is CASSRGGEQYF. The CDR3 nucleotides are TGTGCCAGCAGTAGGGGAGGCGAGCAGTACTTC.

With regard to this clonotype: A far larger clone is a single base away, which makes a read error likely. The CDR3 DNA reads TGTGCCAGCAGTCCCGCGGGGTTTCGACCCTACGAGCAGTTCTTC. It yields the protein CASSPAGFRPYEQFF. V is TRBV28 and J is TRBJ2-1; maybe TRBD2 (6 bases). CDR3 length equals 15 residues. Germline V gives CDR1 MDHEN, CDR2 SYDVKM. The V and J ends lost 5 bases and 10 bases respectively, with 21 bases between them.

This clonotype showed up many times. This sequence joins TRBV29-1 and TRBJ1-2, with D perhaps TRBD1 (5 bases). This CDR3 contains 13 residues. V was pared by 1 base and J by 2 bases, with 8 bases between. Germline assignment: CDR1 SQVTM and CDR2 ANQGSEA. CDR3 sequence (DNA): TGCAGCGTTGAAGGGGGCACAAACTATGGCTACACCTTC. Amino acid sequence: CSVEGGTNYGYTF.